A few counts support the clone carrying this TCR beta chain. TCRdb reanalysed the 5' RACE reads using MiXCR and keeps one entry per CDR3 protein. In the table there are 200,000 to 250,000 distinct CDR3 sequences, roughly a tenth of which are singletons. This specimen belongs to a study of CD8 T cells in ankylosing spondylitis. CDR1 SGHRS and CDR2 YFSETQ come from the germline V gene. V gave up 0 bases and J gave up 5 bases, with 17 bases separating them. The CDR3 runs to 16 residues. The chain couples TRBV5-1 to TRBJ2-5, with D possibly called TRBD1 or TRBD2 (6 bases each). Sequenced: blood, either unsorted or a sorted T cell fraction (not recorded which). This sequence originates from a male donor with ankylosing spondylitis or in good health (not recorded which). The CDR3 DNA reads TGCGCCAGCAGCTTGGACGGCGGGACATCAGGGGAGACCCAGTACTTC. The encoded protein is CASSLDGGTSGETQYF.